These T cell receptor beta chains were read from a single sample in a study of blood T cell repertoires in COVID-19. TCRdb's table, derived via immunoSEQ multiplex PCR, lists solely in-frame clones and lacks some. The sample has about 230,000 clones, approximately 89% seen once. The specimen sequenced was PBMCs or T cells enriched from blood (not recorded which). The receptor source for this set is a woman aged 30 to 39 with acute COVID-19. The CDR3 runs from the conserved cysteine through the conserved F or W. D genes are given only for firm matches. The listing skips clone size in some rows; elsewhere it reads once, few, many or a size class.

CDR3aa: CASSAGGDEQFF
CDR3nt: TGTGCCAGCAGTGCGGGGGGGGATGAGCAGTTCTTC
j_gene: TRBJ2-1
v_gene: TRBV27
abundance: .
d_gene: TRBD2

CDR3aa: CATSRGNSPLHF
CDR3nt: TGTGCCACAAGTAGGGGTAATTCACCCCTCCACTTT
j_gene: TRBJ1-6
v_gene: TRBV12-3/TRBV12-4
abundance: .
d_gene: .

CDR3aa: CSVGGGTAYEQYF
CDR3nt: TGCAGCGTTGGGGGAGGTACGGCCTACGAGCAGTACTTC
j_gene: TRBJ2-7
v_gene: TRBV29-1
abundance: .
d_gene: .

CDR3aa: CASSLLAGGKETQYF
CDR3nt: TGTGCCAGCAGCCTGTTAGCGGGGGGTAAGGAGACCCAGTACTTC
j_gene: TRBJ2-5
v_gene: TRBV7-8
abundance: few
d_gene: TRBD2

CDR3aa: CASSLQGRETQYF
CDR3nt: TGTGCCAGCAGTTTACAGGGGCGGGAGACCCAGTACTTC
j_gene: TRBJ2-5
v_gene: TRBV7-8
abundance: .
d_gene: TRBD1

CDR3aa: CASSLRPGRTSPAALHF
CDR3nt: TGTGCCAGCAGCTTAAGGCCAGGGCGCACTTCCCCTGCGGCCCTCCACTTT
j_gene: TRBJ1-6
v_gene: TRBV7-8
abundance: .
d_gene: .

CDR3aa: CASSLGGTRQGRAFF
CDR3nt: TGTGCCAGCAGCTTGGGGGGGACACGACAGGGTCGGGCTTTCTTT
j_gene: TRBJ1-1
v_gene: TRBV5-4
abundance: once
d_gene: TRBD1

CDR3aa: CASSLGRENQPQHF
CDR3nt: TGTGCCAGCAGCTTAGGGAGAGAGAATCAGCCCCAGCATTTT
j_gene: TRBJ1-5
v_gene: TRBV7-9
abundance: .
d_gene: .

CDR3aa: CASSNRLAGAQETQYF
CDR3nt: TGTGCCAGTAGTAATCGACTAGCGGGGGCCCAAGAGACCCAGTACTTC
j_gene: TRBJ2-5
v_gene: TRBV19
abundance: .
d_gene: TRBD2

CDR3aa: CASSHTLYEQYF
CDR3nt: TGTGCCAGCAGCCACACCCTCTACGAGCAGTACTTC
j_gene: TRBJ2-7
v_gene: TRBV7-2
abundance: once
d_gene: .

CDR3aa: CASRQGSYEQYF
CDR3nt: TGTGCCAGCAGACAGGGGTCCTACGAGCAGTACTTC
j_gene: TRBJ2-7
v_gene: TRBV6-5
abundance: .
d_gene: TRBD1

CDR3aa: CASSETWVATQHF
CDR3nt: TGTGCCAGCAGCGAGACTTGGGTAGCCACGCAGCATTTT
j_gene: TRBJ1-5
v_gene: TRBV6-5
abundance: once
d_gene: .

CDR3aa: CASTRGRDQPQHF
CDR3nt: TGCGCCAGCACCCGGGGTAGGGATCAGCCCCAGCATTTT
j_gene: TRBJ1-5
v_gene: TRBV10-2
abundance: .
d_gene: .

CDR3aa: CASSGTLSYNEQFF
CDR3nt: TGTGCCAGTTCCGGGACTCTCTCCTACAATGAGCAGTTCTTC
j_gene: TRBJ2-1
v_gene: TRBV19
abundance: .
d_gene: .

CDR3aa: CASSLAGVANYGYTF
CDR3nt: TGTGCCAGCAGCTTGGCAGGGGTAGCTAACTATGGCTACACCTTC
j_gene: TRBJ1-2
v_gene: TRBV5-4
abundance: .
d_gene: .

CDR3aa: CASSEGQGIRSYEQYF
CDR3nt: TGTGCCAGCAGTGAGGGACAGGGAATCCGCTCCTACGAGCAGTACTTC
j_gene: TRBJ2-7
v_gene: TRBV2
abundance: .
d_gene: TRBD1

CDR3aa: CASSQGWTHDQPQHF
CDR3nt: TGCGCCAGCAGCCAAGGATGGACACACGATCAGCCCCAGCATTTT
j_gene: TRBJ1-5
v_gene: TRBV4-1
abundance: many
d_gene: .

CDR3aa: CASSQGTGEAFF
CDR3nt: TGTGCCAGCAGCCAAGGGACAGGGGAAGCTTTCTTT
j_gene: TRBJ1-1
v_gene: TRBV3-1/TRBV3-2
abundance: .
d_gene: TRBD1

CDR3aa: CASSFFQNTEAFF
CDR3nt: TGTGCCAGCAGTTTTTTTCAGAACACTGAAGCTTTCTTT
j_gene: TRBJ1-1
v_gene: TRBV12-3/TRBV12-4
abundance: .
d_gene: .

CDR3aa: CASSLGGLNTGELFF
CDR3nt: TGTGCCAGCAGCCTCGGGGGGCTTAACACCGGGGAGCTGTTTTTT
j_gene: TRBJ2-2
v_gene: TRBV7-7
abundance: .
d_gene: .

CDR3aa: CASSLVAGDTGELFF
CDR3nt: TGTGCCAGCAGCTTAGTAGCGGGGGACACCGGGGAGCTGTTTTTT
j_gene: TRBJ2-2
v_gene: TRBV7-6
abundance: .
d_gene: TRBD2

CDR3aa: CASSPRGGVGNTIYF
CDR3nt: TGCGCCAGCAGCCCCCGGGGAGGGGTGGGAAACACCATATATTTT
j_gene: TRBJ1-3
v_gene: TRBV5-1
abundance: few
d_gene: .

CDR3aa: CASSRQLLNTGELFF
CDR3nt: TGTGCCAGCAGTAGACAGCTCCTAAACACCGGGGAGCTGTTTTTT
j_gene: TRBJ2-2
v_gene: TRBV2
abundance: .
d_gene: .

CDR3aa: CASRMARDRGYEQYF
CDR3nt: TGTGCCAGCAGGATGGCGAGGGACAGGGGCTACGAGCAGTACTTC
j_gene: TRBJ2-7
v_gene: TRBV6-5
abundance: .
d_gene: TRBD1

CDR3aa: CASSQSTRRVQETQYF
CDR3nt: TGTGCCAGCTCGCAATCAACACGCAGGGTCCAAGAGACCCAGTACTTC
j_gene: TRBJ2-5
v_gene: TRBV18
abundance: .
d_gene: .

CDR3aa: CASSPGGYYGYTF
CDR3nt: TGTGCCAGCAGCCCCGGGGGTTACTATGGCTACACCTTC
j_gene: TRBJ1-2
v_gene: TRBV28
abundance: once
d_gene: .

CDR3aa: CASSFGWAGYGYTF
CDR3nt: TGTGCCAGCAGTTTTGGGTGGGCCGGCTATGGCTACACCTTC
j_gene: TRBJ1-2
v_gene: TRBV27
abundance: .
d_gene: .

CDR3aa: CASSIDRGAGYTF
CDR3nt: TGTGCCAGCAGCATAGACAGGGGGGCTGGCTACACCTTC
j_gene: TRBJ1-2
v_gene: TRBV9
abundance: .
d_gene: TRBD1

CDR3aa: CASSPGGNQPQHF
CDR3nt: TGTGCCAGCAGCCCCGGAGGTAATCAGCCCCAGCATTTT
j_gene: TRBJ1-5
v_gene: TRBV3-1/TRBV3-2
abundance: .
d_gene: .

CDR3aa: CASSSSQGQYEQYF
CDR3nt: TGCGCCAGCAGCTCCTCACAGGGTCAATACGAGCAGTACTTC
j_gene: TRBJ2-7
v_gene: TRBV5-1
abundance: .
d_gene: .

CDR3aa: CASTTDRGFNNQPQHF
CDR3nt: TGCGCCAGCACCACAGACAGGGGGTTTAACAATCAGCCCCAGCATTTT
j_gene: TRBJ1-5
v_gene: TRBV4-3
abundance: .
d_gene: TRBD1

CDR3aa: CASRPQGGNYGYTF
CDR3nt: TGTGCCAGCAGACCCCAAGGGGGTAACTATGGCTACACCTTC
j_gene: TRBJ1-2
v_gene: TRBV28
abundance: .
d_gene: .

CDR3aa: CASSPRYNYGYTF
CDR3nt: TGTGCCAGCAGCCCACGGTACAACTATGGCTACACCTTC
j_gene: TRBJ1-2
v_gene: TRBV6-5
abundance: .
d_gene: .

CDR3aa: CASSSTGLAEAFF
CDR3nt: TGTGCCAGCAGCTCGACAGGGTTGGCTGAAGCTTTCTTT
j_gene: TRBJ1-1
v_gene: TRBV7-8
abundance: .
d_gene: TRBD1